This T cell receptor beta chain was observed in a study of T cell responses to AZD1222 COVID-19 vaccine. Measured with immunoSEQ multiplex PCR; TCRdb has only the in-frame clones, and not every one. The profile covers 180,000 or so clones, with approximately 90% appearing a single time and 25% to 30% taken by the ten largest. Regarding the study as a whole: Dominant CD4 TCR responses targeted spike regions 160-218 and 743-854. Donor demographics were predominantly white British with a female majority; clonal diversity may be underestimated. Among those given AZD1222, only 5 to 7 were seropositive at baseline. Targets within unmutated variant regions were reportedly found for nearly half of spike-specific TCRs.

On this clone: As yet, its antigen is unknown.

The sample in question was peripheral blood, obtained 28 days after the second AZD1222 dose. This clonotype originated in an adult who received the AZD1222 COVID-19 vaccine.

The CDR3 spells CASSEAWGSANEQFF. As DNA, the CDR3 is TGTGCCAGCAGTGAAGCTTGGGGTAGCGCCAATGAGCAGTTCTTC. V gene TRBV6-1 combines with J gene TRBJ2-1; maybe TRBD2 (5 bases). CDR1 is MNHNS, CDR2 SASEGT, per germline. V lost 0 bases to trimming and J lost 6 bases, with 12 bases between them. This CDR3 contains 15 residues.